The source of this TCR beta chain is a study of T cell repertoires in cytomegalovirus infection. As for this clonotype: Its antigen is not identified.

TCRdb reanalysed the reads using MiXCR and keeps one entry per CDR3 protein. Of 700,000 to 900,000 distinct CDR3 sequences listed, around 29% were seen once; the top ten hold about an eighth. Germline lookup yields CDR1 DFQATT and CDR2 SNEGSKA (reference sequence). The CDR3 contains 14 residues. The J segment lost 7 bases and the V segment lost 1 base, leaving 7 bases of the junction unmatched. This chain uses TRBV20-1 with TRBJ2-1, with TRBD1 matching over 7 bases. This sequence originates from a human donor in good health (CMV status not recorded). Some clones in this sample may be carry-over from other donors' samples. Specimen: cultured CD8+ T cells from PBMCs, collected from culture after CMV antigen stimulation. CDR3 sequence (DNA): TGCAGTGCTAGAGGTCCGACAGGGAAAAATGAGCAGTTCTTC. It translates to CSARGPTGKNEQFF.